This T cell receptor beta chain was captured by sequencing in a study of blood T cell repertoires in COVID-19. As for the study in general: Some COVID-19 samples were acute and others convalescent; all came from the United States, Italy and Spain. T cells, B-cell-depleted T cells, or PBMCs provided the cDNA or gDNA that served as material.

Study processing details: Nucleated cell counts were estimated from reference gene primer amplification. The table came from immunoSEQ multiplex PCR; TCRdb's copy has only in-frame clones and leaves some out. The DNA gave D and trimming, while V, J and clone size come from that table. This table holds over 130,000 clones, roughly 73% found once. The germline V gene encodes CDR1 SGHTA and CDR2 FQGNSA. CDR3 size: 15 residues. The trim removed 1 base at V and 4 bases at J, leaving 4 bases unmatched. V usage is TRBV7-2 and J usage is TRBJ2-5, with 9 bases that match TRBD2. The clonotype comes from a woman aged 45-59 years with active or convalescent COVID-19. The sequencing sample was made of peripheral blood. CDR3 in DNA: TGTGCCAGCAGCTTAGGCGGGGGGGCCCCAGAGACCCAGTACTTC. Protein: CASSLGGGAPETQYF.